This TCR beta chain emerged from a study of T cell responses to AZD1222 COVID-19 vaccine. Study-level points and caveats: Among spike-specific TCRs, nearly half reportedly target unmutated variant regions. White British ancestry dominated among donors, who included more females, and clonal diversity was possibly underestimated. Researchers took repertoire samples only after the peak T cell response had come.

Deletions cut 5 bases from V and 5 bases from J, with 6 bases between. The CDR3 sequence is 12 residues long. Profiled with immunoSEQ multiplex PCR; TCRdb holds only in-frame clones, not every one. Altogether approximately 67,000 clones are present, about nine tenths being singletons, with the ten largest covering more than 25%. Note on this clone: No antigen is known for it. Distinct nucleotide sequences in the sample also encode this CDR3.

Pooling of second doses given at about 4 or about 12 weeks was done. V is TRBV12-3 or TRBV12-4 and J is TRBJ2-2; no reliable D call. This sequence originates from an adult who received the AZD1222 COVID-19 vaccine. The source material was peripheral blood, sampled 28 days after the second AZD1222 dose. The CDR3 DNA sequence: TGTGCCAGCAGTCTAGGGACCGGGGAGCTGTTTTTT. Amino acids: CASSLGTGELFF.